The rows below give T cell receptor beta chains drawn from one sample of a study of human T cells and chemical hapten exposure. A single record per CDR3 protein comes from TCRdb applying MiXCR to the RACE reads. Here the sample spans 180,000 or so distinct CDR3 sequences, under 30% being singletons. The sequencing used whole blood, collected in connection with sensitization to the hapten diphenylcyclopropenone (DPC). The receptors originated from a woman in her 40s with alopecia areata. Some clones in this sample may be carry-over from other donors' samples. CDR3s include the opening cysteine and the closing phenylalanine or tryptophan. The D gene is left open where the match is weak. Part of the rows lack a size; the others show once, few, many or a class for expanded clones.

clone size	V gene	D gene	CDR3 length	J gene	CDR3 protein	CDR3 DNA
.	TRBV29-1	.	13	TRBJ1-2	CSVEAFSGYGYTF	TGCAGCGTTGAAGCTTTCTCGGGCTATGGCTACACCTTC
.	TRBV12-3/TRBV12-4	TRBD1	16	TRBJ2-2	CASSLRTGFSAGELFF	TGTGCCAGCAGTCTCCGGACAGGGTTTTCCGCCGGGGAGCTGTTTTTT
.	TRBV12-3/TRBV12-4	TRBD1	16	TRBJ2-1	CASSPWTGSSYNEQFF	TGTGCCAGCAGTCCTTGGACAGGCAGCTCCTACAATGAGCAGTTCTTC
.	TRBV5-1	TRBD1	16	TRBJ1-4	CASSIGQGATNEKLFF	TGCGCCAGCAGCATCGGACAGGGGGCGACTAATGAAAAACTGTTTTTT
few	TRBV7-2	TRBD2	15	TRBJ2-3	CASSWTSGSTDTQYF	TGTGCCAGCAGCTGGACTAGCGGGAGCACAGATACGCAGTATTTT
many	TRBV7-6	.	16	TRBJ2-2	CASSQSTRGDTGELFF	TGTGCCAGCAGCCAATCGACTAGAGGCGACACCGGGGAGCTGTTTTTT
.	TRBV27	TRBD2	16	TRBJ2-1	CASSLAGTSGYKEQFF	TGTGCCAGCAGTTTAGCCGGGACTAGCGGGTATAAGGAGCAGTTCTTC
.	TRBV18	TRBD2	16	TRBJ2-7	CASSPSSGGRAHEQYF	TGTGCCAGCTCACCCTCATCTGGCGGGAGGGCCCACGAGCAGTACTTC
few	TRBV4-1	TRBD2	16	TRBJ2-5	CASSPRLAGAQETQYF	TGCGCCAGCAGCCCTCGACTAGCGGGAGCCCAAGAGACCCAGTACTTC
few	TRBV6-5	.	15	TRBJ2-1	CASTFTGITYNEQFF	TGTGCCAGCACTTTTACCGGGATTACCTACAATGAGCAGTTCTTC
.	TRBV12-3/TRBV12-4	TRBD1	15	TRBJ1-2	CASSFEGAYDYGYTF	TGTGCCAGCAGTTTTGAGGGGGCGTACGACTATGGCTACACCTTC
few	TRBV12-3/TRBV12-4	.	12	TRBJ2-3	CASRSLIGTQYF	TGTGCCAGCAGGTCCCTGATTGGTACGCAGTATTTT
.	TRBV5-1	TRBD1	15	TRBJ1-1	CASSVTGGWGTEAFF	TGCGCCAGCAGCGTAACAGGGGGTTGGGGCACTGAAGCTTTCTTT
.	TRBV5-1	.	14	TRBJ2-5	CASSPEGGQETQYF	TGCGCCAGCAGCCCGGAGGGCGGGCAAGAGACCCAGTACTTC
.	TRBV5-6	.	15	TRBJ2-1	CASSFVFGQNNEQFF	TGTGCCAGCAGCTTCGTTTTTGGACAGAACAATGAGCAGTTCTTC
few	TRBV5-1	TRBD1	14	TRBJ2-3	CASRPGTGGDTQYF	TGCGCCAGCAGACCTGGGACAGGCGGTGATACGCAGTATTTT
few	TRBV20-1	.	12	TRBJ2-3	CSARQDTDTQYF	TGCAGTGCTAGGCAGGACACAGATACGCAGTATTTT
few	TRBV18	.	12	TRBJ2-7	CASSPTSNEQYF	TGTGCCAGCTCTCCGACTAGTAACGAGCAGTACTTC
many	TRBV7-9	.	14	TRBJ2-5	CASSLARELETQYF	TGTGCCAGCAGCTTAGCTAGGGAACTGGAGACCCAGTACTTC
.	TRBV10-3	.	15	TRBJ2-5	CAISESGSTQETQYF	TGTGCCATCAGTGAGTCGGGCAGTACCCAAGAGACCCAGTACTTC
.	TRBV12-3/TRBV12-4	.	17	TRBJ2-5	CASSTPDPPSRQETQYF	TGTGCCAGCAGTACGCCCGACCCCCCTAGCAGACAAGAGACCCAGTACTTC
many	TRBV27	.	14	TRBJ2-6	CASSSPTGANVLTF	TGTGCCAGCAGTTCCCCTACTGGGGCCAACGTCCTGACTTTC
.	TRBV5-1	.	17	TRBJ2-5	CASSLALLSRIQETQYF	TGCGCCAGCAGCTTGGCCCTTCTTTCGCGGATCCAAGAGACCCAGTACTTC
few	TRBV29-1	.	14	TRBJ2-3	CSVGIGGTRDTQYF	TGCAGCGTTGGCATCGGCGGGACCCGAGATACGCAGTATTTT
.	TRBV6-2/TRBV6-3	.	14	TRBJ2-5	CASSYSFGAETQYF	TGTGCCAGCAGTTACTCGTTCGGGGCAGAGACCCAGTACTTC
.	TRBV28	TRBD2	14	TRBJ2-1	CASSPGLAGTEQFF	TGTGCCAGCAGTCCGGGACTAGCGGGTACTGAGCAGTTCTTC
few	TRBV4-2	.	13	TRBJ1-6	CASSQDPGSSLHF	TGTGCCAGCAGCCAAGATCCGGGTTCTTCCCTCCACTTT
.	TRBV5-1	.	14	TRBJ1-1	CASSSLQANTEAFF	TGCGCCAGCAGCTCCTTACAGGCGAACACTGAAGCTTTCTTT
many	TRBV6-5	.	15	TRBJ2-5	CASTNPTVSVETQYF	TGTGCCAGCACCAACCCGACAGTTTCGGTCGAGACCCAGTACTTC
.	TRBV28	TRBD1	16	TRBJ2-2	CASREGTGSNTGELFF	TGTGCCAGCAGGGAAGGGACAGGCTCGAACACCGGGGAGCTGTTTTTT
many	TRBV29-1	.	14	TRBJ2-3	CSVEGGRQADTQYF	TGCAGCGTTGAAGGGGGGCGACAGGCAGATACGCAGTATTTT
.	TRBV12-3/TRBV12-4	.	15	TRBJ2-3	CASSWGRGPGDTQYF	TGTGCCAGCAGTTGGGGGAGAGGGCCTGGTGATACGCAGTATTTT
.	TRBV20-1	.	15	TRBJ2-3	CSASSVSGLTDTQYF	TGCAGTGCTAGTTCGGTTAGCGGTCTCACAGATACGCAGTATTTT
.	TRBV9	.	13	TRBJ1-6	CASKRGDRSPLHF	TGTGCCTCAAAGCGGGGGGACCGCTCACCCCTCCACTTT
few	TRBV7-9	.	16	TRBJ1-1	CASSHPRGLADTEAFF	TGTGCCAGCAGCCACCCCCGGGGCCTAGCGGACACTGAAGCTTTCTTT
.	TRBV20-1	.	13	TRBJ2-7	CSARVKNGYEQYF	TGCAGTGCTAGAGTAAAGAACGGTTACGAGCAGTACTTC
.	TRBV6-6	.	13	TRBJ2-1	CASRDSAYNEQFF	TGTGCCAGCAGAGACAGTGCCTACAATGAGCAGTTCTTC
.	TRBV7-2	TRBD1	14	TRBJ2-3	CASSLYRGPDTQYF	TGTGCCAGCAGCCTATACAGGGGCCCAGATACGCAGTATTTT
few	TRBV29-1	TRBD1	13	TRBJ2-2	CSVRQGASGELFF	TGCAGCGTCCGACAGGGGGCGAGCGGGGAGCTGTTTTTT
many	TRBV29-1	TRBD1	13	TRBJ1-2	CSVEDGDSYGYTF	TGCAGCGTTGAAGATGGGGACAGCTATGGCTACACCTTC
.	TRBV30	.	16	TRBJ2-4	CAWSGPTLLAKNIQYF	TGTGCCTGGAGTGGCCCGACATTGCTAGCCAAAAACATTCAGTACTTC
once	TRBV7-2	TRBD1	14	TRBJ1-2	CASRRTGESYGYTF	TGTGCCAGCAGACGTACAGGGGAGAGCTATGGCTACACCTTC
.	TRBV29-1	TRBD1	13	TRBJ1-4	CSVDTGTGGKLFF	TGCAGCGTTGATACGGGGACAGGAGGAAAACTGTTTTTT
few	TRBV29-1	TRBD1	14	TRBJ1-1	CSVRGRTGNTEAFF	TGCAGCGTAAGGGGGCGGACAGGGAACACTGAAGCTTTCTTT
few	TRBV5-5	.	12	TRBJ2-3	CASSKISGEQYF	TGTGCCAGCAGCAAAATATCAGGGGAACAGTATTTT
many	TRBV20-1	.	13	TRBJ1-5	CSARDLENQPQHF	TGCAGTGCTAGAGATCTTGAGAATCAGCCCCAGCATTTT
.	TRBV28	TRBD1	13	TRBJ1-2	CASSSGTGGGYTF	TGTGCCAGCAGTTCCGGGACAGGCGGCGGCTACACCTTC
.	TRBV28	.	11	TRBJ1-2	CASGGPSGYTF	TGTGCCAGCGGAGGGCCTTCCGGCTACACCTTC
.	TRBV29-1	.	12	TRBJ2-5	CSVALSQETQYF	TGCAGCGTTGCCCTCAGTCAAGAGACCCAGTACTTC
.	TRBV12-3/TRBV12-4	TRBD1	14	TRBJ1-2	CASSLRDRGYGYTF	TGTGCCAGCAGTTTACGGGACAGAGGGTATGGCTACACCTTC
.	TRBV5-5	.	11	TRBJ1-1	CASSLESEAFF	TGTGCCAGCAGCTTGGAAAGTGAAGCTTTCTTT
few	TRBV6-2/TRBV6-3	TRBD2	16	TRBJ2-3	CASSQGTSGYSDTQYF	TGTGCCAGCAGTCAAGGGACTAGCGGTTACTCAGATACGCAGTATTTT